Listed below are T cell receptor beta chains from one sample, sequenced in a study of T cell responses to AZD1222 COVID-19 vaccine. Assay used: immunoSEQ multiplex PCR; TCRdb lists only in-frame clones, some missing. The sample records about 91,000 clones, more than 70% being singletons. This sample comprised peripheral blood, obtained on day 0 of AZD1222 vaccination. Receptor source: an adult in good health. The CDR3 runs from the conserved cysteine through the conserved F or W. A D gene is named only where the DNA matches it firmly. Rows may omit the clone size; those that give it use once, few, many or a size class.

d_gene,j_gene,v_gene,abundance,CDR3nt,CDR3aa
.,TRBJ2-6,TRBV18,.,TGTGCCAGCTCACCACGGGACACTGGGGCCAACGTCCTGACTTTC,CASSPRDTGANVLTF
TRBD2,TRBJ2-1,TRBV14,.,TGTGCCAGCAGCCACGGGACTAGCGGGAAGAGGGTCAATGAGCAGTTCTTC,CASSHGTSGKRVNEQFF
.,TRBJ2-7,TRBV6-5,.,TGTGCCAGCAGGGGGACCCCAGAACTCGCCTACGAGCAGTACTTC,CASRGTPELAYEQYF
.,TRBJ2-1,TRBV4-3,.,TGCGCCAGCAGCCAAGTAAGGGGCAGCAGCTCCTACAATGAGCAGTTCTTC,CASSQVRGSSSYNEQFF
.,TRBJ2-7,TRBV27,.,TGTGCCAGCAGAAGGACGGGCCCCTACGAGCAGTACTTC,CASRRTGPYEQYF
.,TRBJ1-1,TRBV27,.,TGTGCCAGCAGTTCCCCAAGGGGGGGCACTGAAGCTTTCTTT,CASSSPRGGTEAFF
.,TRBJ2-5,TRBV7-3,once,TGTGCCAGCAGCTTAAGCCCAGCGGAAGAGACCCAGTACTTC,CASSLSPAEETQYF
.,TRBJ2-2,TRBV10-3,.,TGTGCCATCAGTGAACAGCAAGCGAACACCGGGGAGCTGTTTTTT,CAISEQQANTGELFF
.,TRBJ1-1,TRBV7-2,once,TGTGCCAGCAGCTTAGCGCTTAGGCGAGAAGCTTTCTTT,CASSLALRREAFF
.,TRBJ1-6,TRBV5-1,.,TGCGCCAGCAGCCAGGGACCTGCAGGAGGGGAAAATTCACCCCTCCACTTT,CASSQGPAGGENSPLHF
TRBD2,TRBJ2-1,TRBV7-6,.,TGTGCCAGCAGCCTAAAGAGCGGGAGAGCCTACAATGAGCAGTTCTTC,CASSLKSGRAYNEQFF
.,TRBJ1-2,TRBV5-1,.,TGCGCCAGCAGCCAGGGGACGGCGGATGGCTACACCTTC,CASSQGTADGYTF
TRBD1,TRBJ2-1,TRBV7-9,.,TGTGCCAGCAGCTTAGACCAAACAGGGGATGAGCAGTTCTTC,CASSLDQTGDEQFF
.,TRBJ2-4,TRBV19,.,TGTGCCAGTAGTATAGGTTCCCAGAGAGACATTCAGTACTTC,CASSIGSQRDIQYF
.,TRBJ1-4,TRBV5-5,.,TGTGCCAGCAGCAACGGACGGCGGGGGGAAAAACTGTTTTTT,CASSNGRRGEKLFF
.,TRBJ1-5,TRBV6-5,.,TGTGCCAGCAGTTACCGGGTGGGGCAGCCCCAGCATTTT,CASSYRVGQPQHF
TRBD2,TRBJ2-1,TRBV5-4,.,TGTGCCAGCAGCTCTCCAGGGAGCGGGGGATACAATGAGCAGTTCTTC,CASSSPGSGGYNEQFF